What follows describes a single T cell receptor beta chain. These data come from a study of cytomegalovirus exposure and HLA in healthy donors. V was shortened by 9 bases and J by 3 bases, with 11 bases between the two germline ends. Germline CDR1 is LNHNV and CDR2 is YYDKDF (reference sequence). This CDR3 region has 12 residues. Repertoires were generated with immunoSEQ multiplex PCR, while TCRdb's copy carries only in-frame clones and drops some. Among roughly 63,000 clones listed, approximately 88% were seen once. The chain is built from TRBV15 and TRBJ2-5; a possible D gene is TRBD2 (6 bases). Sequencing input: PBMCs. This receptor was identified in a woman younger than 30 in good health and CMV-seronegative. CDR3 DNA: TGTGCCACGGAGGGGCTGGAAGAGACCCAGTACTTC. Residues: CATEGLEETQYF.